The following is a T cell receptor (beta chain) sequence with its context. The antigen remains unidentified. The entry originates in a study of cytotoxic CD8 clonotypes in ibrutinib-treated CLL. Overall study results and limits: Public clonotypes, an uncommon group, contracted or remained stable on treatment.

Clones were read by immunoSEQ multiplex PCR, and TCRdb kept only the in-frame ones, dropping some. The table lists more than 75,000 clones, approximately 80% of them singletons. Germline assignment: CDR1 SGHTA and CDR2 FQGNSA. This CDR3 is 17 amino acids long. Trimming cost V 4 bases and J 4 bases; bases outside gene matches: 13. Sequenced material: PBMCs, taken after 24 months of ibrutinib treatment. J is TRBJ1-3 and V is TRBV7-2; 7 positions agree with TRBD1. The clonotype was recovered from a human donor with chronic lymphocytic leukemia. The CDR3 sequence is CASSSVGTGALGNTIYF. In DNA, the CDR3 is TGTGCCAGCAGCTCCGTTGGAACAGGGGCGTTAGGAAACACCATATATTTT.